This TCR beta chain was recorded in a study of blood T cell repertoires in COVID-19. Deletions cut 0 bases from V and 4 bases from J, with 12 bases between. This CDR3 spans 15 amino acids. Germline CDR1 and CDR2: LGHNA and YSLEER. Those enrolled, adults aged roughly 18 to 95 years, came from around 25 US areas. Cohorts were determined from participant-reported clinical history. Sequencing was performed with immunoSEQ multiplex PCR; in TCRdb, only in-frame clones are kept and a portion is missing. Seen here are roughly 240,000 clones, around 86% observed once, and the top ten hold more than 2%. This chain uses TRBV4-3 with TRBJ1-2, with a tentative D call TRBD1 (6 bases). The TCR sequence derives from a woman between 50 and 59 years old who had recovered from COVID-19. The sequenced sample was PBMCs or T cells enriched from blood (not recorded which). The CDR3 reads CASSQEQGGGYGYTF. CDR3 in DNA: TGCGCCAGCAGCCAAGAACAGGGCGGGGGCTATGGCTACACCTTC.